A single sample gave rise to the 24 T cell receptor beta chains below, sequenced in a study of T cells in Graves' hyperthyroidism and ophthalmopathy. RNA transcripts were the template for amplifying TCR beta CDR3 regions. TCR CDR3 underwent first-round RT-PCR with the HTBI primer set. One entry per CDR3 protein results from TCRdb running MiXCR on the multiplex PCR reads. The sample includes approximately 610,000 distinct CDR3 sequences, 15% to 20% seen only once; the top ten take under 20%. Material for sequencing was blood. The receptor set was obtained from a young woman with Graves' hyperthyroidism.

This clonotype was observed many times. V is TRBV20-1 and J is TRBJ1-1; 10 bases map to TRBD1. The germline CDR1 and CDR2 sequences are DFQATT and SNEGSKA (reference sequence). CDR3 length: 16 amino acids. Germline trimming cut 5 bases from V and 1 base from J; bases unmatched to any gene: 10. CDR3 sequence: CSALPGTGASNTEAFF. The CDR3 bases are TGCAGTGCTTTACCCGGGACAGGGGCTTCGAACACTGAAGCTTTCTTT.

This clonotype occurred many times. The J gene is TRBJ2-5, the V gene TRBV3-1, with TRBD2 identical over 9 bases. The ends lost 6 bases at V and 4 bases at J; junction bases unmatched: 9. CDR1 and CDR2 (germline): LGHDT, YNNKEL (reference sequence). This CDR3 is 15 amino acids long. The CDR3 region has the DNA TGTGCCAGCAGTTTGACTAGCGGTGAAGGAGAGACCCAGTACTTC. Residues: CASSLTSGEGETQYF.

The chain employs TRBV7-2 and TRBJ2-6; D unresolved. Germline V lookup: CDR1 SGHTA, CDR2 FQGNSA. Between the trimmed V and J ends, which lost 4 bases and 2 bases, there was a span of 9 bases. The CDR3 runs 15 residues. CDR3 amino acids: CASSSTAAGANVLTF. CDR3 bases: TGTGCCAGCAGCTCGACCGCAGCTGGGGCCAACGTCCTGACTTTC.

This clonotype was counted at least ten times. V usage is TRBV6-1 and J usage is TRBJ2-7; TRBD1 agrees at 7 bases. Trimming cost V 0 bases and J 5 bases; bases outside gene matches: 7. CDR3 length: 15 residues. Per the germline V gene, CDR1 is MNHNS and CDR2 is SASEGT. The CDR3 here is CASSEASDRADEQYF. The CDR3 DNA sequence: TGTGCCAGCAGTGAAGCGAGTGACAGGGCCGACGAGCAGTACTTC.

The sample holds many counts of this clonotype. The chain has TRBV7-9 and TRBJ2-3; tentative D call: TRBD2 (7 bases). The V gene's germline CDR1 is SEHNR and CDR2 FQNEAQ (reference sequence). The V end lost 5 bases, the J end lost 5 bases, and 11 bases lay between the germline ends. There are 13 residues in the CDR3. The CDR3 region has the DNA TGTGCCAGCAGCGGGGGGGCCATAGATACGCAGTATTTT. Its translation: CASSGGAIDTQYF. Supplemented by reference TRBV7-9 and TRBJ2-3, the full variable domain reads DTGVSQNPRHKITKRGQNVTFRCDPISEHNRLYWYRQTLGQGPEFLTYFQNEAQLEKSRLLSDRFSAERPKGSFSTLEIQRTEQGDSAMYLCASSGGAIDTQYFGPGTRLTVL.

This chain joins TRBV18 and TRBJ2-7; 7 bases are shared with TRBD2. V was pared by 3 bases and J by 3 bases, with 2 bases of the junction left unmatched. Germline CDR1 KGHSH, CDR2 LQKENI. There are 13 residues in the CDR3. The CDR3 DNA sequence: TGTGCCAGCTCACCGCGGGAGCGCTACGAGCAGTACTTC. This translates into CASSPRERYEQYF.

At least ten counts were recorded for this clonotype. The chain uses TRBV2 and TRBJ2-7, with D possibly TRBD2 on 7 matching bases. The V end lost 6 bases, the J end lost 0 bases, and 15 bases lay between the germline ends. This CDR3 has 15 residues. The V gene's germline CDR1 is SNHLY and CDR2 FYNNEI. DNA of the CDR3: TGTGCCAGCAGGGGGGGGCAGCGAAGCTCCTACGAGCAGTACTTC. It encodes CASRGGQRSSYEQYF.

This clonotype has only a few counts. This chain joins TRBV29-1 and TRBJ2-7, with TRBD2 matching 10 bases. The junction had 13 bases not matched to a gene; V was cut back by 5 bases and J by 6 bases. The CDR3 is 15 residues long. Germline loops: CDR1 SQVTM, CDR2 ANQGSEA. As DNA, the CDR3 is TGCAGCGTTCTCCTCCTAGCGGGGGACGGTAGCGAGCAGTACTTC. This sequence encodes CSVLLLAGDGSEQYF.

This clonotype was seen repeatedly, ten times or more. The J gene is TRBJ1-6, the V gene TRBV7-9; tentatively, D is TRBD1 (6 bases). With 2 bases removed from V and 9 bases from J, the gap between germline ends came to 23 bases. Germline V CDR1 and CDR2: SEHNR, FQNEAQ (reference sequence). The CDR3 is 18 residues long. The CDR3 spells CASSLRGGGRPSFSPLHF. In DNA form, the CDR3 reads TGTGCCAGCAGCTTAAGGGGGGGAGGCCGCCCCTCCTTTTCACCCCTCCACTTT.

This clonotype was recorded at least ten times. The V and J genes are TRBV10-3 and TRBJ2-5; D uncertain. CDR1 and CDR2 (germline): ENHRY, SYGVKD. Trimming removed 0 bases from V and 4 bases from J, with 15 bases in between. The CDR3 runs to 16 residues. Written as DNA, the CDR3 is TGTGCCATCAGTGAGTCGCTGGTTGGGCTCGGAGAGACCCAGTACTTC. It translates to CAISESLVGLGETQYF.

This clonotype was seen ten or more times. The J gene is TRBJ2-1, the V gene TRBV7-9; D gene uncertain. The germline V gene has CDR1 SEHNR and CDR2 FQNEAQ (reference sequence). The CDR3 runs to 12 residues. Deletions cut 2 bases from V and 6 bases from J, with 5 bases between. As DNA, the CDR3 is TGTGCCAGCAGCTTAATAAGCAATGAGCAGTTCTTC. Amino acid sequence: CASSLISNEQFF.

This clonotype was detected ten times or more. V gene TRBV6-2 or TRBV6-3 combines with J gene TRBJ2-1; 7 positions match TRBD1. The CDR3 spans 14 residues. Germline values: CDR1 MNHEY, CDR2 SVGEGT. The J segment lost 0 bases and the V segment lost 4 bases, leaving 0 bases of the junction unmatched. The CDR3 loop is CASSWDSSYNEQFF. CDR3 DNA sequence: TGTGCCAGCAGTTGGGACAGCTCCTACAATGAGCAGTTCTTC.

This clonotype occurred many times. The V and J genes are TRBV28 and TRBJ2-7; 9 bases are shared with TRBD1. In germline, CDR1 is MDHEN, CDR2 SYDVKM. The V and J ends lost 6 bases and 0 bases, in that order; junction bases with no gene match: 3. This CDR3 has 14 residues. The CDR3 DNA is TGTGCCAGCAGAAACAGGGGGCGCTCCTACGAGCAGTACTTC. Protein sequence: CASRNRGRSYEQYF.

This clonotype was seen only a few times. The chain is built from TRBV5-1 and TRBJ2-5; D remains ambiguous. CDR3 length equals 15 residues. The germline V and J ends were trimmed by 4 bases and 5 bases, with 18 bases remaining between them. In germline, CDR1 is SGHRS, CDR2 YFSETQ. The CDR3 reads CASSTRRSPRETQYF. The CDR3 DNA reads as TGCGCCAGCAGCACAAGGCGATCCCCCCGGGAGACCCAGTACTTC.

The genes are TRBV6-1 and TRBJ1-6; 7 bases map to TRBD1. V shed 6 bases, J shed 2 bases, and the junction held 4 bases outside the gene matches. The CDR3 covers 15 residues. The V gene's germline CDR1 is MNHNS and CDR2 SASEGT. DNA for the CDR3: TGTGCCAGCAGATCGACAGGGACCTATAATTCACCCCTCCACTTT. It translates to CASRSTGTYNSPLHF.

The chain employs TRBV7-2 and TRBJ2-1; D may be TRBD2 (5 bases). Per germline, CDR1 SGHTA and CDR2 FQGNSA. The CDR3 runs to 15 residues. The V and J ends lost 4 bases and 8 bases respectively, with 18 bases between them. The CDR3 protein is CASSSGQLQADEQFF. CDR3 in DNA: TGTGCCAGCAGCTCCGGGCAGCTCCAAGCGGATGAGCAGTTCTTC.

The V call is TRBV30, the J call TRBJ1-5, with a tentative D call TRBD1 (5 bases). In germline, CDR1 is GTSNPN, CDR2 SVGIG (reference sequence). There are 16 residues in the CDR3. V lost 2 bases, J lost 4 bases, and 18 bases lay in between. For the CDR3, the DNA is TGTGCCTGGAGTCCCTACGGGTGGGGGAGAAATCAGCCCCAGCATTTT. Protein product: CAWSPYGWGRNQPQHF.

This clonotype was seen more than once but under ten times. This may stem from a read error, because a much larger clone lies one nucleotide away. The chain is built from TRBV19 and TRBJ2-1, with 7 bases fitting TRBD2. The CDR3 contains 17 residues. CDR1 is LNHDA, CDR2 SQIVND, per germline (reference sequence). V dropped 4 bases and J dropped 3; count of bases not matched to a gene: 12. This CDR3 is CASSTQLARANYNEQFF. CDR3 sequence (DNA): TGTGCCAGTAGTACCCAACTAGCGAGAGCCAACTACAATGAGCAGTTCTTC.

This clonotype was seen many times. The gene calls are TRBV2 and TRBJ1-1, with TRBD1 identical over 9 bases. The junction had 3 bases not matched to a gene; V was cut back by 6 bases and J by 1 base. Germline V gene data show CDR1 as SNHLY and CDR2 as FYNNEI. This CDR3 has 14 amino acids. CDR3 loop: CASRYRGQNTEAFF. The CDR3, as DNA: TGTGCCAGCAGATACAGGGGGCAGAACACTGAAGCTTTCTTT.

This clonotype was observed many times. The chain carries TRBV3-1 and TRBJ2-5, with 13 bases matching TRBD2. Germline CDR1 and CDR2: LGHDT and YNNKEL (reference sequence). The J segment lost 5 bases and the V segment lost 4 bases, leaving 7 bases of the junction unmatched. The CDR3 has 16 residues. CDR3 residues: CASSLRTSGGGETQYF. CDR3 in DNA: TGTGCCAGCAGCCTACGGACTAGCGGGGGAGGTGAGACCCAGTACTTC.

This chain links TRBV2 with TRBJ2-7, with a possible D match to TRBD2 (7 bases). The CDR3 consists of 15 residues. Trimming removed 1 base from V and 6 bases from J, with 16 bases in between. Germline lookup yields CDR1 SNHLY and CDR2 FYNNEI. CDR3 sequence: CASSEEGGGSSEQYF. The CDR3, as DNA: TGTGCCAGCAGTGAAGAGGGGGGCGGGAGTAGCGAGCAGTACTTC.

This clonotype came up a few times. This chain uses TRBV24-1 with TRBJ2-2, with D tentatively TRBD1 (5 bases). The CDR3 runs 14 residues. Germline V gene data show CDR1 as KGHDR and CDR2 as SFDVKD. The V end was cut by 5 bases, the J end by 3 bases, with 9 bases between. The CDR3 DNA is TGTGCCACCAGTGGACAGAGTTACACCGGGGAGCTGTTTTTT. Translated: CATSGQSYTGELFF.

This chain links TRBV2 with TRBJ1-5; 10 nucleotides agree with TRBD1. This CDR3 has 16 residues. J gave up 0 bases and V 3 bases, and 2 bases lay outside the gene matches. Germline V gene data show CDR1 as SNHLY and CDR2 as FYNNEI. CDR3 amino acids: CASSEGQGYSNQPQHF. The CDR3 DNA is TGTGCCAGCAGTGAGGGACAGGGGTATAGCAATCAGCCCCAGCATTTT.

This clonotype came up many times. The chain combines TRBV28 with TRBJ1-2, with TRBD1 identical over 8 bases. Trimming took 5 bases from V and 5 from J; bases not matched to a gene: 13. This CDR3 is 16 amino acids long. The germline gives CDR1 MDHEN, CDR2 SYDVKM. CDR3: CASSQITRDRWYGYTF. Written as DNA, the CDR3 is TGTGCCAGCAGTCAGATTACCCGGGACAGGTGGTATGGCTACACCTTC.